The 21 T cell receptor beta chains below come from one sample, sequenced in a study of cytomegalovirus exposure and HLA in healthy donors. It was with 60 Vbeta and 13 Jbeta primers that the PCR ran. The table came from immunoSEQ multiplex PCR; TCRdb's copy has only in-frame clones and leaves some out. The repertoire includes 220,000 or so clones, approximately 79% of them detected once, and about 1.7% sits in the top ten. Sequenced: PBMCs. These receptors came from a man aged 45 to 65 in good health and CMV-seronegative.

The sample holds one count of this clone. The chain is built from TRBV5-4 and TRBJ2-2, with D unresolved. The CDR3 length is 14 residues. The germline V gene encodes CDR1 SGHNT and CDR2 YYREEE (reference sequence). Trimming stripped 0 bases from V and 6 bases from J, with 9 bases between. The CDR3 DNA is TGTGCCAGCAGCTTGGGCTCCCCGGCCGGGGAGCTGTTTTTT. It specifies CASSLGSPAGELFF.

In DNA form, the CDR3 reads TGTGCCAGCAGTCCTCCAGGGGTTGATACGCAGTATTTT. Its protein is CASSPPGVDTQYF. The chain employs TRBV27 and TRBJ2-3; tentative D call: TRBD1 (6 bases). The CDR3 sequence is 13 residues long. CDR1 and CDR2 (germline): MNHEY, SMNVEV (reference sequence). V dropped 5 bases and J dropped 6 bases, with 12 bases sitting between them.

The rearrangement joins TRBV6-6 to TRBJ2-7, with D unresolved. Between the trimmed V and J ends, which lost 0 bases and 5 bases, there was a span of 11 bases. The CDR3 runs 14 residues. Germline V gives CDR1 MNHNY, CDR2 SVGAGI (reference sequence). CDR3 residues: CASSYSGPSHEQYF. CDR3 coding DNA: TGTGCCAGCAGTTACTCGGGCCCGAGCCACGAGCAGTACTTC.

The genes are TRBV30 and TRBJ2-6, with 8 bases that match TRBD2. This CDR3 is 17 amino acids long. CDR1 and CDR2 from the germline V gene are GTSNPN and SVGIG (reference sequence). The V and J ends lost 4 bases and 3 bases, in that order; junction bases with no gene match: 11. In DNA form, the CDR3 reads TGTGCCTGGACCACGGGGGGGGCAAACCGTGGGGCCAACGTCCTGACTTTC. As protein: CAWTTGGANRGANVLTF. The whole variable domain, remainder taken from reference TRBV30 and TRBJ2-6, is SQTIHQWPATLVQPVGSPLSLECTVEGTSNPNLYWYRQAAGRGLQLLFYSVGIGQISSEVPQNLSASRPQDRQFILSSKKLLLSDSGFYLCAWTTGGANRGANVLTFGAGSRLTVL.

With regard to this clone: The same CDR3 is also encoded by other DNA sequences in this sample. This chain connects TRBV27 to TRBJ2-7; 10 bases are shared with TRBD1. Trimming took 3 bases from V and 3 from J; bases not matched to a gene: 5. CDR1 is MNHEY and CDR2 is SMNVEV in the germline V gene (reference sequence). The CDR3 covers 15 residues. CDR3 nucleotides: TGTGCCAGCAGTTTGACGGGACAGGGGAGCTACGAGCAGTACTTC. The encoded protein is CASSLTGQGSYEQYF.

The V call is TRBV28, the J call TRBJ2-1; weak D call: TRBD2 (6 bases). V lost 6 bases and J 6 bases, leaving 27 bases between the germline ends. The CDR3 loop spans 18 amino acids. CDR1 and CDR2 from the germline V gene are MDHEN and SYDVKM. CDR3 loop: CASSLAPSGGMKGNEQFF. The CDR3 DNA sequence: TGTGCCAGCAGCCTGGCCCCCTCGGGCGGGATGAAGGGCAATGAGCAGTTCTTC.

V and J are TRBV7-2 and TRBJ2-3; D is possibly TRBD1 (5 bases). Trimming took 1 base from V and 2 from J, leaving 13 bases between them. Germline V lookup: CDR1 SGHTA, CDR2 FQGNSA. The CDR3 is 16 residues long. The CDR3, as DNA: TGTGCCAGCAGCTTAGATAGGGGCAGGGCCACAGATACGCAGTATTTT. Protein: CASSLDRGRATDTQYF.

The table lists this clone with a count of one. This rearrangement joins TRBV11-2 to TRBJ1-4; TRBD1 matches at 7 bases. Trimming took 5 bases from V and 7 from J; bases not matched to a gene: 4. CDR1 is SGHAT, CDR2 FQNNGV, per germline. This CDR3 has 13 residues. The CDR3 region has the DNA TGTGCCAGCAGCGACAGGGTGGGTGAAAAACTGTTTTTT. Translating it yields CASSDRVGEKLFF.

The genes are TRBV7-9 and TRBJ2-2; 8 nucleotides align to TRBD1. The CDR3 extends over 15 amino acids. Losses at the gene ends were 4 bases for V and 3 bases for J; bases not matched to a gene: 4. Germline CDR1 SEHNR, CDR2 FQNEAQ (reference sequence). The CDR3 protein is CASSSQGGDTGELFF. The CDR3 region has the DNA TGTGCCAGCAGCTCACAGGGGGGAGACACCGGGGAGCTGTTTTTT.

V gene TRBV18 combines with J gene TRBJ1-2; 8 bases match TRBD1. Germline V gene data show CDR1 as KGHSH and CDR2 as LQKENI. The CDR3 loop spans 15 amino acids. Trimming at V came to 2 bases and at J to 6 bases, leaving 8 bases not matched to a gene. The CDR3 region is CASSPARQGQDGYTF. In DNA form, the CDR3 reads TGTGCCAGCTCACCAGCTCGACAGGGGCAGGATGGCTACACCTTC. Together with reference TRBV18 and TRBJ1-2, the CDR3 gives the full variable domain: NAGVMQNPRHLVRRRGQEARLRCSPMKGHSHVYWYRQLPEEGLKFMVYLQKENIIDESGMPKERFSAEFPKEGPSILRIQQVVRGDSAAYFCASSPARQGQDGYTFGSGTRLTVV.

This chain joins TRBV5-1 and TRBJ2-5; TRBD2 aligns across 12 bases. The V and J ends lost 0 bases and 2 bases, in that order; junction bases with no gene match: 5. Germline assignment: CDR1 SGHRS and CDR2 YFSETQ. CDR3 length: 17 amino acids. The CDR3 DNA reads as TGCGCCAGCAGCTTGGGCCTAGCGGGGGGGGTACAAGAGACCCAGTACTTC. It translates to CASSLGLAGGVQETQYF.

This clone is a singleton in its sample. This chain uses TRBV9 with TRBJ1-5; unclear D gene. In germline, CDR1 is SGDLS, CDR2 YYNGEE. Between the trimmed V and J ends, which lost 3 bases and 2 bases, there was a span of 9 bases. This CDR3 is built from 14 residues. The CDR3 protein is CASSADGGNQPQHF. CDR3 nucleotide sequence: TGTGCCAGCAGCGCAGACGGGGGCAATCAGCCCCAGCATTTT.

V gene TRBV5-6 combines with J gene TRBJ2-3, with 9 bases fitting TRBD1. The CDR3 has 16 amino acids. Germline CDR1 and CDR2: SGHDT and YYEEEE. V shed 4 bases and J 4 bases; nucleotides not matched to a gene: 10. The CDR3 loop is CASSPDRGRGADTQYF. In nucleotides, the CDR3 is TGTGCCAGCAGCCCGGACAGGGGACGGGGTGCAGATACGCAGTATTTT.

J is TRBJ2-1 and V is TRBV15; 8 bases agree with TRBD2. The V segment lost 3 bases and the J segment 5 bases; nucleotides outside the gene matches: 12. The germline gives CDR1 LNHNV, CDR2 YYDKDF (reference sequence). This CDR3 region has 17 residues. DNA of the CDR3: TGTGCCACCAGCAGTGAGAAGATTTGGACTAGCAACAATGAGCAGTTCTTC. Translating it yields CATSSEKIWTSNNEQFF.

As to this clone: Other DNA sequences in this sample translate to the same CDR3. V and J are TRBV7-9 and TRBJ2-7; 8 nucleotides align to TRBD1. The CDR3 is 15 residues long. V trimming: 4 bases; J trimming: 5 bases; junction bases outside the gene matches: 10. Germline loops: CDR1 SEHNR, CDR2 FQNEAQ (reference sequence). Written as DNA, the CDR3 is TGTGCCAGCAGCTCAACGGACAGGGTTTTCAACGAGCAGTACTTC. Protein sequence: CASSSTDRVFNEQYF.

The chain recombines TRBV7-9 with TRBJ1-1; 12 bases fit TRBD1. Trimming cost V 7 bases and J 0 bases; bases outside gene matches: 6. Germline loops: CDR1 SEHNR, CDR2 FQNEAQ (reference sequence). CDR3 length: 16 amino acids. The CDR3 bases are TGTGCCAGCACCCCGGGACAGGGGGCTCTGAACACTGAAGCTTTCTTT. Protein: CASTPGQGALNTEAFF.

The chain uses TRBV28 and TRBJ2-7; D is unresolved. This CDR3 is built from 13 residues. CDR1 is MDHEN, CDR2 SYDVKM, per germline. The V end lost 3 bases, the J end lost 2 bases, and 8 bases lay between the germline ends. The CDR3, as DNA: TGTGCCAGCAGTTTGGGCCTTCCCTACGAGCAGTACTTC. Translated: CASSLGLPYEQYF.

The chain employs TRBV2 and TRBJ2-4, with a weak D call TRBD2 (6 bases). The V and J ends lost 4 bases and 3 bases respectively, with 13 bases between them. CDR3 length: 15 amino acids. The V gene's germline CDR1 is SNHLY and CDR2 FYNNEI. The CDR3 DNA reads as TGTGCCAGCAGTGGTGTCAAGGGAGGCAAAAACATTCAGTACTTC. Translated: CASSGVKGGKNIQYF.

This clone was seen a handful of times. The CDR3 protein is CASSAQMTGNTEAFF. CDR3 nucleotide sequence: TGTGCCAGCAGTGCCCAGATGACAGGGAACACTGAAGCTTTCTTT. The rearrangement links TRBV2 to TRBJ1-1; weak D call: TRBD1 (6 bases). The germline V and J ends were trimmed by 4 bases and 1 base, with 13 bases remaining between them. Germline V gives CDR1 SNHLY, CDR2 FYNNEI. The CDR3 is 15 amino acids.

This sequence joins TRBV9 and TRBJ2-1, with 11 bases aligning to TRBD2. The CDR3 sequence is 19 residues long. V lost 2 bases, J lost 3 bases, and 13 bases stayed unmatched. Germline V gene lookup returns CDR1 SGDLS and CDR2 YYNGEE. CDR3: CASSVSSGSSGGHYNEQFF. CDR3 nucleotides: TGTGCCAGCAGCGTGTCTTCCGGTTCTAGCGGGGGGCACTACAATGAGCAGTTCTTC.

The CDR3 coding sequence is TGTGCCAGCAGCTTTAGCGGGGGGGACAGACCCTACAATGAGCAGTTCTTC. Protein sequence: CASSFSGGDRPYNEQFF. J is TRBJ2-1 and V is TRBV13; 11 nucleotides agree with TRBD2. The CDR3 is made up of 17 amino acids. V was clipped by 3 bases and J by 2 bases; unmatched bases: 6. The germline CDR1 and CDR2 sequences are PRHDT and FYEKMQ (reference sequence). Based on the CDR3 plus reference TRBV13 and TRBJ2-1, the full variable domain is AAGVIQSPRHLIKEKRETATLKCYPIPRHDTVYWYQQGPGQDPQFLISFYEKMQSDKGSIPDRFSAQQFSDYHSELNMSSLELGDSALYFCASSFSGGDRPYNEQFFGPGTRLTVL.